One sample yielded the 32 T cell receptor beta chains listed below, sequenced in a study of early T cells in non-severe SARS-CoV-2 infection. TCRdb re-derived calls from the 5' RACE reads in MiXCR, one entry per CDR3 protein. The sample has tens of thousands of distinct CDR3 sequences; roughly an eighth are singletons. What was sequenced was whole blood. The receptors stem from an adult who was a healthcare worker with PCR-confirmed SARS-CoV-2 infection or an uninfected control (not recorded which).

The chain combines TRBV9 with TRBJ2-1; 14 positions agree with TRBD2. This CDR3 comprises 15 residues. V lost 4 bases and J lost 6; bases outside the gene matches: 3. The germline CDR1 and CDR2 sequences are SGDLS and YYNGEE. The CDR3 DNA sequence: TGTGCCAGCAGCATGGGACTAGCGGGAGTCAATGAGCAGTTCTTC. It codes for CASSMGLAGVNEQFF.

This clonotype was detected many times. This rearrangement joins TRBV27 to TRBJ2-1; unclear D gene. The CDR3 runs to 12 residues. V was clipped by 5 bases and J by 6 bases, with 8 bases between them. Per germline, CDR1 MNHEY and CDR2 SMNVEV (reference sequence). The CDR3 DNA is TGTGCCAGCAGTGGTTTGGGCAATGAGCAGTTCTTC. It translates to CASSGLGNEQFF.

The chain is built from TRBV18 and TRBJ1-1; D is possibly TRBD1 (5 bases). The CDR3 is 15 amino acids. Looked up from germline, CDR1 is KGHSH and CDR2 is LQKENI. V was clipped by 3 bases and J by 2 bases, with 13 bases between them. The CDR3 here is CASSPKKGSNTEAFF. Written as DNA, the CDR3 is TGTGCCAGCTCACCGAAAAAGGGGTCTAACACTGAAGCTTTCTTT.

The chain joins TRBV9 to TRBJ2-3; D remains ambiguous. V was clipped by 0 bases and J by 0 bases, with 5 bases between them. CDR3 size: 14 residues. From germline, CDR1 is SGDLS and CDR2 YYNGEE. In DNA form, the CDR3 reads TGTGCCAGCAGCGTAGAAACGAGCACAGATACGCAGTATTTT. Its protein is CASSVETSTDTQYF.

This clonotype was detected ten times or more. This CDR3 reads CAISDSRKDLSGVDTQYF. The CDR3 bases are TGTGCCATCAGTGATAGCAGGAAGGACCTCTCAGGGGTAGATACGCAGTATTTT. The J gene is TRBJ2-3, the V gene TRBV10-3, with a tentative D call TRBD1 (6 bases). CDR1 is ENHRY, CDR2 SYGVKD, per germline. The CDR3 is 18 residues long. Trimming shortened V by 3 bases and J by 5 bases, and 24 bases separated the two germline ends.

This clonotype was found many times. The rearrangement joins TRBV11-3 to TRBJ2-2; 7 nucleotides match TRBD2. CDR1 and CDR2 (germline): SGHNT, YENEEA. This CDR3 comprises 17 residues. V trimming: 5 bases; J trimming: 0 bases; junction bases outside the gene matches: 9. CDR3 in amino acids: CASSPGGWGANTGELFF. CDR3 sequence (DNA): TGTGCCAGCAGCCCGGGAGGATGGGGTGCGAACACCGGGGAGCTGTTTTTT.

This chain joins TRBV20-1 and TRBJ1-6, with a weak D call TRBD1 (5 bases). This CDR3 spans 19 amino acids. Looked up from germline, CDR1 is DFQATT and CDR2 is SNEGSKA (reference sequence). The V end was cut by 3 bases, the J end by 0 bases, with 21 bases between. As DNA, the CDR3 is TGCAGTGCTAGCGTGGGGCAGGCTGCTTTTAGCTCCTATAATTCACCCCTCCACTTT. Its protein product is CSASVGQAAFSSYNSPLHF.

The CDR3 nucleotides read TGTGCCAGCAGCTTACGGGTTATGGAGACCCAGTACTTC. It translates to CASSLRVMETQYF. The chain recombines TRBV7-2 with TRBJ2-5; D unresolved. The germline V and J ends were trimmed by 2 bases and 5 bases, with 9 bases remaining between them. The CDR3 contains 13 residues. The germline CDR1 and CDR2 sequences are SGHTA and FQGNSA.

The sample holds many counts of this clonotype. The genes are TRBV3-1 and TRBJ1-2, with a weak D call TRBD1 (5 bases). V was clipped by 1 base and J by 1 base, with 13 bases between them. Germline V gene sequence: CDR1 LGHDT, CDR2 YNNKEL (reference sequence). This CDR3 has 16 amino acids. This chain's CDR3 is CASSQGVGALNYGYTF. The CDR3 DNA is TGTGCCAGCAGCCAAGGGGTAGGGGCCCTTAACTATGGCTACACCTTC.

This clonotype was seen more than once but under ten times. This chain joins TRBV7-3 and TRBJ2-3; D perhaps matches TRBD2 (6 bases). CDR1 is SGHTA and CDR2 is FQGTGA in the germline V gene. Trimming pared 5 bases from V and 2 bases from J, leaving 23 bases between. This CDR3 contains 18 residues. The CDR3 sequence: CASSLRLGLADNTDTQYF. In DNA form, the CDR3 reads TGTGCCAGCAGCCTACGGTTGGGGTTAGCGGATAACACAGATACGCAGTATTTT.

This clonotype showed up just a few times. The CDR3 spells CSATSGRTYEQYF. In DNA form, the CDR3 reads TGCAGTGCTACTAGCGGGAGAACCTACGAGCAGTACTTC. The rearrangement uses TRBV20-1 and TRBJ2-7; 10 bases map to TRBD2. CDR1 is DFQATT, CDR2 SNEGSKA, per germline (reference sequence). The CDR3 runs to 13 residues. J lost 2 bases, V lost 4 bases, and 2 bases had no gene match.

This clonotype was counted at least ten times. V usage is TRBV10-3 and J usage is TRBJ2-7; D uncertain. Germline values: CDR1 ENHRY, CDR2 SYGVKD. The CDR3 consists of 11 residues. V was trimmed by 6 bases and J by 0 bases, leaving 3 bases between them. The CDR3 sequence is CAISPSYEQYF. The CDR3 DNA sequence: TGTGCCATCAGCCCCTCCTACGAGCAGTACTTC.

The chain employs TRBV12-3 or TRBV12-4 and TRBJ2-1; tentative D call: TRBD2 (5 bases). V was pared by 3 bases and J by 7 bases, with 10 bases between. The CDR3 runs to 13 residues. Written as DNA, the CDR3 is TGTGCCAGCAGTTTTTACGGGGTTAATGAGCAGTTCTTC. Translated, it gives CASSFYGVNEQFF.

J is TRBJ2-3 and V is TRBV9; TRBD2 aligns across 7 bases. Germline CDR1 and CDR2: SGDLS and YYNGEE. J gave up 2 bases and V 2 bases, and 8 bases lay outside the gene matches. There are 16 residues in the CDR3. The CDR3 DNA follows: TGTGCCAGCAGCGTCGAGGCGGGAGCCGTCACAGATACGCAGTATTTT. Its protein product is CASSVEAGAVTDTQYF. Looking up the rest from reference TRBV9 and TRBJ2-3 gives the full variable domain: DSGVTQTPKHLITATGQRVTLRCSPRSGDLSVYWYQQSLDQGLQFLIQYYNGEERAKGNILERFSAQQFPDLHSELNLSSLELGDSALYFCASSVEAGAVTDTQYFGPGTRLTVL.

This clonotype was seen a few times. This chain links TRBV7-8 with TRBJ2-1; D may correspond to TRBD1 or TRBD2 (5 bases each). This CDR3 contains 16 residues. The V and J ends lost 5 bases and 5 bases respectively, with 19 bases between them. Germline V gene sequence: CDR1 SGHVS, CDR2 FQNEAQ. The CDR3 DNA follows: TGTGCCAGCAGCCCACCTGGGGATTGGGGACACAATGAGCAGTTCTTC. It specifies CASSPPGDWGHNEQFF.

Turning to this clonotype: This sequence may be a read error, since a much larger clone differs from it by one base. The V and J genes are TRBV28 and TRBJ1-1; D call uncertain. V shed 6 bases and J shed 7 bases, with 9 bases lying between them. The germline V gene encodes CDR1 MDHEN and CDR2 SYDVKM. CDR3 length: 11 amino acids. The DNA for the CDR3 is TGTGCCAGCAGACAAGACGGTGAAGCTTTCTTT. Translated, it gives CASRQDGEAFF.

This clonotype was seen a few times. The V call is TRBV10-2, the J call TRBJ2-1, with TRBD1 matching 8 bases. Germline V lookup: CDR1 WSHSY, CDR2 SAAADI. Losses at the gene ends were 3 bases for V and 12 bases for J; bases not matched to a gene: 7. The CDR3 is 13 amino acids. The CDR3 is CASSETGGSMQFF. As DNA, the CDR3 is TGCGCCAGCAGTGAAACAGGGGGATCCATGCAGTTCTTC.

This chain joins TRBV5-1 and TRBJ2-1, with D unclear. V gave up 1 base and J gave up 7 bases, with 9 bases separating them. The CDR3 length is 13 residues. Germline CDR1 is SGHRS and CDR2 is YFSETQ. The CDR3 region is CASSLIMGNEQFF. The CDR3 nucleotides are TGCGCCAGCAGCTTGATTATGGGTAATGAGCAGTTCTTC.

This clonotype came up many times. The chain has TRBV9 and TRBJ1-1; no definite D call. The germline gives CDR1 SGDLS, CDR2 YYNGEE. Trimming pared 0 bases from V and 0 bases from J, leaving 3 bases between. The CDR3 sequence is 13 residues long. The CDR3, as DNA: TGTGCCAGCAGCGTAGGGATGAACACTGAAGCTTTCTTT. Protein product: CASSVGMNTEAFF.

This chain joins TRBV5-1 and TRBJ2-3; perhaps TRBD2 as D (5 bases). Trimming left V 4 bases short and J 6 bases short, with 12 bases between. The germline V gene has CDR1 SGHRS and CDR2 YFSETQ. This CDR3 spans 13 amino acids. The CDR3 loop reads CASSPAGGDTQYF. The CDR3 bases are TGCGCCAGCAGCCCGGCGGGTGGGGATACGCAGTATTTT.

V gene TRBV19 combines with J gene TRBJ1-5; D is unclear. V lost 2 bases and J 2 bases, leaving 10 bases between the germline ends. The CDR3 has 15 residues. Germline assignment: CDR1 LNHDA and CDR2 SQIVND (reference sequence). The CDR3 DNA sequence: TGTGCCAGTAGTATAACCAGGCGGGGCAATCAGCCCCAGCATTTT. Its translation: CASSITRRGNQPQHF.

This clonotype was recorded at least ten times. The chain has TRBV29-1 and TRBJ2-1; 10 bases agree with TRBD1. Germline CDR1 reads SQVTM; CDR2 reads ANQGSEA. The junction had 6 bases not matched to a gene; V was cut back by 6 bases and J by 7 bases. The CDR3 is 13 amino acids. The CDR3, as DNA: TGCAGCGTGAAGACAGGGGGCCTGAATGAGCAGTTCTTC. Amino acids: CSVKTGGLNEQFF.

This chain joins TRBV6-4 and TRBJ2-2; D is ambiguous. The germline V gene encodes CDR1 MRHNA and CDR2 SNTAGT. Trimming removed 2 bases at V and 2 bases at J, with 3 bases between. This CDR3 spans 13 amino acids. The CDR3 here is CASSDLNTGELFF. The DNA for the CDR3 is TGTGCCAGCAGTGACCTCAACACCGGGGAGCTGTTTTTT.

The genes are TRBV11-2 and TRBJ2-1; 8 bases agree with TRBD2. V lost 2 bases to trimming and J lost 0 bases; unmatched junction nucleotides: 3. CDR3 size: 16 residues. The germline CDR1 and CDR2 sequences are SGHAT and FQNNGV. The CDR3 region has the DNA TGTGCCAGCAGCTTAAGCGGGAGCCTCTCCTACAATGAGCAGTTCTTC. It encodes CASSLSGSLSYNEQFF.

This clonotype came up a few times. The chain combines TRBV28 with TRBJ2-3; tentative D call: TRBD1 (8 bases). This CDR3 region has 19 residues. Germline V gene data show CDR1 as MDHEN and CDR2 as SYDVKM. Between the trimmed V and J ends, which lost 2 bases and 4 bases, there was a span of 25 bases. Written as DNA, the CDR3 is TGTGCCAGCAGTTTAGGCAGGGGGCGCGGGGCGGGAGTTTCAGATACGCAGTATTTT. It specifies CASSLGRGRGAGVSDTQYF.

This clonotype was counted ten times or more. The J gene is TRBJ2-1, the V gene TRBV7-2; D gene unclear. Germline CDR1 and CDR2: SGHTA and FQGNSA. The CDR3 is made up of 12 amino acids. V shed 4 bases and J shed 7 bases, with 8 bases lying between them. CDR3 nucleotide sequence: TGTGCCAGCAGCTCATCTAGGAATGAGCAGTTCTTC. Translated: CASSSSRNEQFF.

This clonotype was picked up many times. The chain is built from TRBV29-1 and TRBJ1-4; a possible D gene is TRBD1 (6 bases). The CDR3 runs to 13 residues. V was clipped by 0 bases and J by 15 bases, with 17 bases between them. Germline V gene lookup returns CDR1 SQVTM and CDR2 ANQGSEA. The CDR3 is CSVEDASGKGVFF. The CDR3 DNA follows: TGCAGCGTTGAAGATGCCAGCGGGAAGGGGGTGTTTTTT.

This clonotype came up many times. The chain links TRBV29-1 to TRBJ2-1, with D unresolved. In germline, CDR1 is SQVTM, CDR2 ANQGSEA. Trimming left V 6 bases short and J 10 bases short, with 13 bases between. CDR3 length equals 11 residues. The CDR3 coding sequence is TGCAGCGTGCCATTGCCGACGGAGCAGTTCTTC. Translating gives CSVPLPTEQFF.

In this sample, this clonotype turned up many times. The CDR3 DNA sequence: TGCGCCAGCAGTGAGTCGGACAGTAGCACAGATACGCAGTATTTT. Translation gives CASSESDSSTDTQYF. This sequence joins TRBV10-1 and TRBJ2-3; tentatively, D is TRBD1 (6 bases). Looked up from germline, CDR1 is WNHNN and CDR2 is SYGVQD (reference sequence). V lost 0 bases, J lost 0 bases, and 7 bases lay in between. This CDR3 contains 15 residues.

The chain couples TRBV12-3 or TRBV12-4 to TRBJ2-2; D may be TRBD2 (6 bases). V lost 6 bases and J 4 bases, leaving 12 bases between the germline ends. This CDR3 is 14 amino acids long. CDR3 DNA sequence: TGTGCCAGCAGCCCTAGCGCTGGCACCGGGGAGCTGTTTTTT. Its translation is CASSPSAGTGELFF.

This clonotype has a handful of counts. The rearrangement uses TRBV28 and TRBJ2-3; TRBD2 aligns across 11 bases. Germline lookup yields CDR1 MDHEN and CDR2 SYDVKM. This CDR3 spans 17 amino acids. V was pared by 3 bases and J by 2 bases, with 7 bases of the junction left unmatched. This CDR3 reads CASSFPLAGGDTDTQYF. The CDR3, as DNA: TGTGCCAGCAGTTTTCCGCTAGCGGGAGGAGACACAGATACGCAGTATTTT.

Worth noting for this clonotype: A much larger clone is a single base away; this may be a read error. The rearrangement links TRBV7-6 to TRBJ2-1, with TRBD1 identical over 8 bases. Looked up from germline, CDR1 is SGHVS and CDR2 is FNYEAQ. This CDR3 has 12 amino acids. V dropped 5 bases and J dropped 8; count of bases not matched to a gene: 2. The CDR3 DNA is TGTGCCAGCAGCCACAGGGGGTATGAGCAGTTCTTC. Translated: CASSHRGYEQFF.